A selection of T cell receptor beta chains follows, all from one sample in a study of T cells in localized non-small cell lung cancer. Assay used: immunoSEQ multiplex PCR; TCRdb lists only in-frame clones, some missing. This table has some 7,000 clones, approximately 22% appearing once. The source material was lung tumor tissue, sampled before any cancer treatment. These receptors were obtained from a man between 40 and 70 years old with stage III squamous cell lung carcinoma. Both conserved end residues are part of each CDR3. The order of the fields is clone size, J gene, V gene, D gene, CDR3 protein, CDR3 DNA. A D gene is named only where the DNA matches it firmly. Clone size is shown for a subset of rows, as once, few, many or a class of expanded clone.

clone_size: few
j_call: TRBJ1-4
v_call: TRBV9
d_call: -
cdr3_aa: CASSPTQTLPTNEKLFF
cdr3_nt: TGTGCCAGCAGCCCAACCCAGACCCTGCCAACTAATGAAAAACTGTTTTTT

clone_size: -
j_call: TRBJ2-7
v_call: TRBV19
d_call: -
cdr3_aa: CASSRSGVNYEQYF
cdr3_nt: TGTGCCAGTAGTAGGTCGGGAGTTAACTACGAGCAGTACTTC

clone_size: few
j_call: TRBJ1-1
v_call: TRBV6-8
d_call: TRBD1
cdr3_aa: CASTIGALRGRNTEAFF
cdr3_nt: TGTGCCAGCACTATCGGGGCCCTAAGGGGGCGCAACACTGAAGCTTTCTTT

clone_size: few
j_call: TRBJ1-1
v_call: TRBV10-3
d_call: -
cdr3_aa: CAISESTRGTEAFF
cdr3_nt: TGTGCCATCAGTGAGTCGACCAGGGGAACTGAAGCTTTCTTT

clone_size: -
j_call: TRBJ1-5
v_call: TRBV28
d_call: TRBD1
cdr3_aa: CASSTQGGRQPQHF
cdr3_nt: TGTGCCAGCAGTACCCAGGGGGGGCGACAGCCCCAGCATTTT

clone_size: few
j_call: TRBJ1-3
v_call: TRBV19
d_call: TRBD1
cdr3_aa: CASSISRRDSLSGNTIYF
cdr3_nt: TGTGCCAGTAGTATAAGTCGTCGGGACAGTCTCTCTGGAAACACCATATATTTT

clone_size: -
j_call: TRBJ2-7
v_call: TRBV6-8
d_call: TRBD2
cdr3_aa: CASSYSILAGNEQYF
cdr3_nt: TGTGCCAGCAGTTACTCGATTCTAGCGGGAAACGAGCAGTACTTC

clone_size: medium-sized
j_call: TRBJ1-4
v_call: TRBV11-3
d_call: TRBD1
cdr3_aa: CASSPRQGNEKLFF
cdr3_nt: TGTGCCAGCAGCCCCCGACAGGGGAATGAAAAACTGTTTTTT

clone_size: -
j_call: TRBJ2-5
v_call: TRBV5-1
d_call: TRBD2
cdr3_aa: CASSSIGRGQETQYF
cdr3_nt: TGCGCCAGCAGCTCCATAGGGAGGGGCCAAGAGACCCAGTACTTC

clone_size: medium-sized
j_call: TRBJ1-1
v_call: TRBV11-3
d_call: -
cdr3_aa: CASGLGQENTEAFF
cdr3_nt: TGTGCCAGCGGCCTCGGGCAGGAGAACACTGAAGCTTTCTTT

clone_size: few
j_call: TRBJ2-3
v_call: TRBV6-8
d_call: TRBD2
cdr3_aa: CASSRLAGEVDTQYF
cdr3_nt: TGTGCCAGCAGTCGACTAGCGGGGGAGGTAGATACGCAGTATTTT

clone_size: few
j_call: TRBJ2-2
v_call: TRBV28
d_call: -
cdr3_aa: CASSLIGNTGELFF
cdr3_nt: TGTGCCAGCAGTTTAATCGGGAACACCGGGGAGCTGTTTTTT

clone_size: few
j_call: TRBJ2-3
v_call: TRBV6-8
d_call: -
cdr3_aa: CASTRTPDTQYF
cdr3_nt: TGTGCCAGCACACGGACGCCAGATACGCAGTATTTT

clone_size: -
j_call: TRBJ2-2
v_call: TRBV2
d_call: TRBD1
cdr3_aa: CASNTGANTGELFF
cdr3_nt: TGTGCCAGCAATACAGGGGCGAACACCGGGGAGCTGTTTTTT

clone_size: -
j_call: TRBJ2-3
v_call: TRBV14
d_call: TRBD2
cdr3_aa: CASSPSGLAGYTDTQYF
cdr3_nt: TGTGCCAGCAGCCCGTCCGGGTTAGCGGGATACACAGATACGCAGTATTTT

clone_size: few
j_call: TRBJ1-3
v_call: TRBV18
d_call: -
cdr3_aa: CASSAETGSGNTIYF
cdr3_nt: TGTGCCAGCTCAGCAGAAACAGGGTCCGGAAACACCATATATTTT

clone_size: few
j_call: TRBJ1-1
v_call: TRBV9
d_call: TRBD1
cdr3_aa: CASSWGQGEAFF
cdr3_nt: TGTGCCAGCAGCTGGGGACAGGGTGAAGCTTTCTTT

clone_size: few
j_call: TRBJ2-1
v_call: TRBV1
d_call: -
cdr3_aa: CASSLSDRNYNEQFF
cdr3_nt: TGCGCCAGCAGCCTTTCGGACAGGAACTACAATGAGCAGTTCTTC

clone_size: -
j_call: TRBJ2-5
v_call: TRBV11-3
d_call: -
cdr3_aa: CASSKGVARGRETQYF
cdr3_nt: TGTGCCAGCAGCAAGGGGGTGGCCAGGGGGAGGGAGACCCAGTACTTC

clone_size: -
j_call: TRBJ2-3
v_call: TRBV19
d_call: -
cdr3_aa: CASSSPKTGATDTQYF
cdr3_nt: TGTGCCAGTAGTTCCCCTAAGACGGGAGCGACAGATACGCAGTATTTT

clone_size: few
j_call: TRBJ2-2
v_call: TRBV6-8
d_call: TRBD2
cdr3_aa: CASSYPGTSGGPGELFF
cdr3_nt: TGTGCCAGCAGTTATCCCGGGACTAGCGGGGGACCGGGGGAGCTGTTTTTT

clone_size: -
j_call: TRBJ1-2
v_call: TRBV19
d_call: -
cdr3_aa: CASSRTVGGNYGYTF
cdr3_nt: TGTGCCAGTAGTAGGACGGTCGGCGGTAACTATGGCTACACCTTC

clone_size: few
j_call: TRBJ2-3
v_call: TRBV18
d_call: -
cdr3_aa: CASSPIPSGHTDTQYF
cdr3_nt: TGTGCCAGCTCACCAATCCCCAGCGGGCACACAGATACGCAGTATTTT

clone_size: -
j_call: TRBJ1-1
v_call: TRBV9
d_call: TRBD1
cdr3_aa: CASSPRQGLNTEAFF
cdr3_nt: TGTGCCAGCAGCCCAAGACAGGGCTTGAACACTGAAGCTTTCTTT

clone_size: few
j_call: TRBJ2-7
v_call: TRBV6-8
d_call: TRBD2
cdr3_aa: CASSSLGLAGFSYEQYF
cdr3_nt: TGTGCCAGCAGTTCCCTAGGACTAGCGGGTTTCTCCTACGAGCAGTACTTC

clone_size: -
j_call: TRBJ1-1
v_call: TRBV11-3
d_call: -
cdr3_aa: CASTLDVGDTEAFF
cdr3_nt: TGTGCCAGCACCCTGGACGTTGGGGACACTGAAGCTTTCTTT

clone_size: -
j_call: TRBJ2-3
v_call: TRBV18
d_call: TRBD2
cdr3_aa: CASSWGTSGSTDTQYF
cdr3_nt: TGTGCCAGCTCATGGGGGACTAGCGGGAGCACAGATACGCAGTATTTT

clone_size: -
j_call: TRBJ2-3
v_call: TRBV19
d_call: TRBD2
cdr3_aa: CASSPLAGGRTDTQYF
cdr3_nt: TGTGCCAGTAGTCCATTAGCGGGAGGTCGCACAGATACGCAGTATTTT